In this sample, the clone carrying this T cell receptor (beta chain) turned up a few times. This sample is part of a study of blood T cell repertoires in COVID-19. Study as a whole: Sites in the United States, Italy and Spain provided acute and convalescent COVID-19 samples. In each case, the material was cDNA or gDNA derived from T cells, B-cell-depleted T cells, or PBMCs.

In the original analysis: Amplifying reference gene primers gave estimates of nucleated cell counts. TCRdb's table, derived via immunoSEQ multiplex PCR, lists solely in-frame clones and lacks some. V and J calls and clone size are those listed in that table; D and trimming were worked out from the DNA. The sample contains fewer than 150,000 clones, 70% to 85% of which appear only once. V shed 0 bases and J shed 7 bases, with 13 bases lying between them. The CDR3 consists of 15 residues. Looked up from germline, CDR1 is SGHRS and CDR2 is YFSETQ. The sequence came from a woman aged 45-60 years with acute or convalescent COVID-19. Material: peripheral blood. The gene calls are TRBV5-1 and TRBJ1-4; maybe TRBD1 (6 bases). The CDR3 sequence: CASSLEPQGGEKLFF. CDR3 DNA: TGCGCCAGCAGCTTGGAACCACAGGGTGGTGAAAAACTGTTTTTT.